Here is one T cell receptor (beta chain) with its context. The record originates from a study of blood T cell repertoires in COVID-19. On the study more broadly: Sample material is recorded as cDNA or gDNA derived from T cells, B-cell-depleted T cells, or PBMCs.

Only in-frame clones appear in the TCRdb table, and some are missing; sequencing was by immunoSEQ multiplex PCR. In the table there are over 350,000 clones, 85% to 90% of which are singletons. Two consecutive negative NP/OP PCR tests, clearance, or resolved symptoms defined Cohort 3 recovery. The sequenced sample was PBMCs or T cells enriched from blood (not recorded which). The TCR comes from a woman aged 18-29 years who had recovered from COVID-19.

The CDR3 DNA reads TGTGCCAGTAGTAAATTGACAGCTCCAAACTCGCGGGGAAACACCATATATTTT. Its translation is CASSKLTAPNSRGNTIYF. This chain joins TRBV19 and TRBJ1-3, with D maybe TRBD1 (5 bases). The CDR3 is made up of 18 amino acids. V was trimmed by 4 bases and J by 4 bases, leaving 23 bases between them. The germline V gene encodes CDR1 LNHDA and CDR2 SQIVND (reference sequence).